These 32 T cell receptor beta chains came from one sample sequenced in a study of T cell clones after liver transplantation. This table comes from immunoSEQ multiplex PCR, and its TCRdb copy is limited to in-frame clones, with some not included. Of 99,000 or so clones listed, around four fifths were seen once; the top ten hold around 0.97%. Sequences were derived from CD4+ T cells from blood, sampled before liver transplant. These receptors originate from a human donor who received a liver transplant.

A single count supports this clone. This chain connects TRBV10-2 to TRBJ2-2, with 11 bases fitting TRBD2. Per the germline V gene, CDR1 is WSHSY and CDR2 is SAAADI. V lost 4 bases to trimming and J lost 4 bases; unmatched junction nucleotides: 5. The CDR3 totals 16 residues. CDR3 in amino acids: CASSVIAGGGTGELFF. The CDR3 DNA follows: TGCGCCAGCAGTGTGATAGCGGGAGGGGGCACCGGGGAGCTGTTTTTT.

J is TRBJ1-2 and V is TRBV4-2; weak D call: TRBD1 (5 bases). Germline assignment: CDR1 LGHNA and CDR2 YNFKEQ. Trimming pared 4 bases from V and 8 bases from J, leaving 14 bases between. The CDR3 loop spans 13 amino acids. The CDR3 DNA follows: TGTGCCAGCAGCCTCAGGGTGGGGTCGGGCTACACCTTC. Amino acids: CASSLRVGSGYTF.

The chain employs TRBV19 and TRBJ1-1; D gene ambiguous. The CDR3 covers 13 residues. Deletions cut 5 bases from V and 11 bases from J, with 18 bases between. Germline CDR1 LNHDA, CDR2 SQIVND (reference sequence). The CDR3 spells CASSRGVRVEAFF. The CDR3 region has the DNA TGTGCCAGTAGTCGCGGAGTGAGAGTCGAGGCTTTCTTT.

The chain is built from TRBV6-6 and TRBJ1-4; unclear D gene. Trimming left V 8 bases short and J 0 bases short, with 10 bases between. This CDR3 is built from 14 residues. Germline V CDR1 and CDR2: MNHNY, SVGAGI (reference sequence). In DNA, the CDR3 is TGTGCCAGCGCAGCCTTAGCAACTAATGAAAAACTGTTTTTT. It codes for CASAALATNEKLFF.

This chain joins TRBV5-1 and TRBJ2-7, with D perhaps matching TRBD1 (6 bases). Deletions cut 5 bases from V and 1 base from J, with 16 bases between. The CDR3 is made up of 15 amino acids. CDR1 and CDR2 (germline): SGHRS, YFSETQ. The CDR3 DNA reads TGCGCCAGCAGTTTCCGGGACACCACATCCTACGAGCAGTACTTC. Protein sequence: CASSFRDTTSYEQYF.

This rearrangement joins TRBV28 to TRBJ1-2; a possible D gene is TRBD1 (6 bases). V shed 6 bases and J shed 2 bases, with 10 bases lying between them. The germline V gene has CDR1 MDHEN and CDR2 SYDVKM. This CDR3 is 13 amino acids long. The CDR3 region has the DNA TGTGCCAGCAGCCCCACAGGGAACTATGGCTACACCTTC. Encoded protein: CASSPTGNYGYTF.

This rearrangement joins TRBV5-4 to TRBJ1-1, with D possibly matching TRBD1 (6 bases). This CDR3 comprises 14 residues. With 3 bases removed from V and 5 bases from J, the gap between germline ends came to 14 bases. Germline-derived CDR1 and CDR2 are SGHNT and YYREEE (reference sequence). CDR3 loop: CASSSKGGSTEAFF. CDR3 nucleotide sequence: TGTGCCAGCAGCTCCAAAGGGGGTTCTACTGAAGCTTTCTTT.

This chain uses TRBV7-9 with TRBJ1-3; D is uncertain. The CDR3 spans 15 residues. V shed 1 base and J shed 0 bases, with 7 bases lying between them. Per the germline V gene, CDR1 is SEHNR and CDR2 is FQNEAQ (reference sequence). Written as DNA, the CDR3 is TGTGCCAGCAGCTTAGGGACGGCCTCTGGAAACACCATATATTTT. Protein sequence: CASSLGTASGNTIYF.

The chain carries TRBV6-1 and TRBJ2-7, with D possibly being TRBD2 (5 bases). The ends were cut back, 6 bases at V and 0 bases at J, with 9 bases in the middle. The CDR3 length is 13 residues. CDR1 is MNHNS, CDR2 SASEGT, per germline. CDR3 in amino acids: CASSPGYSYEQYF. The CDR3 DNA sequence: TGTGCCAGCAGCCCGGGATACTCCTACGAGCAGTACTTC.

Only a few counts were recorded for this clone. This chain links TRBV10-1 with TRBJ1-2; TRBD1 agrees at 8 bases. Germline trimming cut 6 bases from V and 8 bases from J; bases unmatched to any gene: 8. The length of the CDR3 is 13 residues. The germline V gene has CDR1 WNHNN and CDR2 SYGVQD (reference sequence). The CDR3 region is CASSYDRGIGYTF. The CDR3 nucleotides are TGCGCCAGCAGCTACGACAGGGGAATCGGCTACACCTTC.

The V and J genes are TRBV5-1 and TRBJ2-7; D uncertain. The germline V and J ends were trimmed by 6 bases and 3 bases, with 16 bases remaining between them. In germline, CDR1 is SGHRS, CDR2 YFSETQ. There are 14 residues in the CDR3. CDR3 nucleotides: TGCGCCAGCACCCGGTTTGGTCCTGACTACGAGCAGTACTTC. This gives the protein CASTRFGPDYEQYF. The whole variable domain, filled in from reference TRBV5-1 and TRBJ2-7, reads KAGVTQTPRYLIKTRGQQVTLSCSPISGHRSVSWYQQTPGQGLQFLFEYFSETQRNKGNFPGRFSGRQFSNSRSEMNVSTLELGDSALYLCASTRFGPDYEQYFGPGTRLTVT.

The V gene is TRBV27, the J gene TRBJ1-1, with D unclear. The germline gives CDR1 MNHEY, CDR2 SMNVEV (reference sequence). The CDR3 has 13 amino acids. Deletions cut 2 bases from V and 1 base from J, with 5 bases between. The CDR3 sequence is CASSLKRNTEAFF. As DNA, the CDR3 is TGTGCCAGCAGTTTAAAGAGGAACACTGAAGCTTTCTTT.

V and J are TRBV18 and TRBJ2-3; 8 bases match TRBD1. CDR1 is KGHSH and CDR2 is LQKENI in the germline V gene. J lost 2 bases, V lost 3 bases, and 10 bases had no gene match. This CDR3 contains 17 residues. CDR3 coding DNA: TGTGCCAGCTCACCGCTTACATGGACAGGGTACACAGATACGCAGTATTTT. This translates into CASSPLTWTGYTDTQYF.

The chain joins TRBV4-3 to TRBJ2-7; 10 bases are shared with TRBD1. The V segment lost 1 base and the J segment 4 bases; nucleotides outside the gene matches: 4. The CDR3 is 15 amino acids. The V gene's germline CDR1 is LGHNA and CDR2 YSLEER. CDR3 in amino acids: CASSQGQGAMYEQYF. In nucleotides, the CDR3 is TGCGCCAGCAGCCAAGGACAGGGGGCAATGTACGAGCAGTACTTC.

The V and J genes are TRBV11-2 and TRBJ2-7; 7 nucleotides match TRBD1. Germline V lookup: CDR1 SGHAT, CDR2 FQNNGV. With 4 bases clipped from V and 2 bases from J, the junction kept 2 bases outside the gene matches. This CDR3 comprises 13 residues. The CDR3 region is CASSSRGTYEQYF. The CDR3 DNA follows: TGTGCCAGCAGCTCCAGGGGGACCTACGAGCAGTACTTC.

This chain joins TRBV5-1 and TRBJ2-1; TRBD1 or TRBD2 may be the D gene (8 bases each). The CDR3 length is 18 residues. From germline, CDR1 is SGHRS and CDR2 YFSETQ. Trimming cost V 1 base and J 7 bases, with 24 bases left between them. CDR3: CASSLRVTSETGENEQFF. CDR3 bases: TGCGCCAGCAGCTTGAGGGTGACTAGCGAGACAGGGGAGAATGAGCAGTTCTTC.

The rearrangement links TRBV2 to TRBJ2-3, with 11 bases fitting TRBD2. V was clipped by 6 bases and J by 0 bases; unmatched bases: 2. The germline gives CDR1 SNHLY, CDR2 FYNNEI. This CDR3 region has 15 residues. The CDR3 DNA sequence: TGTGCCAGCAGAACTAGCGGGGGAAGCACAGATACGCAGTATTTT. Translated: CASRTSGGSTDTQYF.

This clone was recorded only once. V gene TRBV10-3 combines with J gene TRBJ2-3, with 8 bases lining up with TRBD1. This CDR3 spans 13 amino acids. Trimming removed 10 bases from V and 2 bases from J; junction bases left unmatched: 5. The germline CDR1 and CDR2 sequences are ENHRY and SYGVKD. CDR3 in amino acids: CATQGDNTDTQYF. The CDR3 DNA is TGTGCCACACAGGGGGACAACACAGATACGCAGTATTTT.

This chain links TRBV9 with TRBJ2-7; TRBD1 matches 8 bases. Trimming took 2 bases from V and 5 from J; bases not matched to a gene: 9. CDR1 and CDR2 (germline): SGDLS, YYNGEE. The CDR3 has 15 amino acids. DNA for the CDR3: TGTGCCAGCAGCGTGGGACAGGCTCTGGTCCACGAGCAGTACTTC. Residues: CASSVGQALVHEQYF.

This clone was picked up one time. This chain uses TRBV30 with TRBJ2-3; the match to TRBD2 covers 8 bases. Germline V gene data show CDR1 as GTSNPN and CDR2 as SVGIG (reference sequence). After removal of 8 bases from V and 1 base from J, the junction contained 5 bases not matched to a gene. The CDR3 covers 13 residues. The CDR3 spells CARGGLGTDTQYF. CDR3 nucleotides: TGTGCCCGGGGGGGTCTGGGCACAGATACGCAGTATTTT.

The V and J genes are TRBV11-2 and TRBJ2-4; tentatively, D is TRBD1 (6 bases). The CDR3 runs to 16 residues. V lost 5 bases and J 0 bases, leaving 14 bases between the germline ends. The germline V gene encodes CDR1 SGHAT and CDR2 FQNNGV. The CDR3 bases are TGTGCCAGCAGCGATACAGGGTACCTAGCCAAAAACATTCAGTACTTC. Translation: CASSDTGYLAKNIQYF. Combining the CDR3 with reference TRBV11-2 and TRBJ2-4 gives the whole variable domain EAGVAQSPRYKIIEKRQSVAFWCNPISGHATLYWYQQILGQGPKLLIQFQNNGVVDDSQLPKDRFSAERLKGVDSTLKIQPAKLEDSAVYLCASSDTGYLAKNIQYFGAGTRLSVL.

This chain uses TRBV7-8 with TRBJ1-1; possible D gene TRBD1, 5 bases. Trimming shortened V by 2 bases and J by 5 bases, and 12 bases separated the two germline ends. This CDR3 has 14 residues. The germline V gene has CDR1 SGHVS and CDR2 FQNEAQ. The CDR3 spells CASSLPVGRTEAFF. CDR3 nucleotide sequence: TGTGCCAGCAGCTTACCAGTGGGGCGGACTGAAGCTTTCTTT.

J is TRBJ2-5 and V is TRBV2; D not certain. Germline V gives CDR1 SNHLY, CDR2 FYNNEI. V lost 4 bases, J lost 2 bases, and 17 bases lay in between. The CDR3 is 16 amino acids. CDR3 loop: CASSAQRPGPQETQYF. For the CDR3, the DNA is TGTGCCAGCAGTGCCCAACGTCCGGGCCCTCAAGAGACCCAGTACTTC.

V gene TRBV7-7 combines with J gene TRBJ2-5; possibly TRBD1 for D (6 bases). The CDR3 spans 16 residues. Germline CDR1 SSHAT, CDR2 FNYEAQ (reference sequence). V was shortened by 6 bases and J by 5 bases, with 22 bases between the two germline ends. CDR3 coding DNA: TGTGCCAGCAGTCAGCGGCGGCCCGGAACAGGGGAGACCCAGTACTTC. This codes for CASSQRRPGTGETQYF. Supplemented by reference TRBV7-7 and TRBJ2-5, the full variable domain reads GAGVSQSPRYKVTKRGQDVTLRCDPISSHATLYWYQQALGQGPEFLTYFNYEAQPDKSGLPSDRFSAERPEGSISTLTIQRTEQRDSAMYRCASSQRRPGTGETQYFGPGTRLLVL.

This chain joins TRBV5-6 and TRBJ1-3; D remains ambiguous. There are 14 residues in the CDR3. The ends were cut back, 4 bases at V and 2 bases at J, with 10 bases in the middle. Germline CDR1 and CDR2: SGHDT and YYEEEE. In DNA, the CDR3 is TGTGCCAGCAGCCTTGGGGTAGCTGGAAACACCATATATTTT. Translating gives CASSLGVAGNTIYF.

The V gene is TRBV2, the J gene TRBJ1-5, with 7 bases matching TRBD1. Trimming removed 8 bases from V and 8 bases from J; junction bases left unmatched: 6. Germline CDR1 reads SNHLY; CDR2 reads FYNNEI. The CDR3 extends over 12 amino acids. CDR3 sequence reads: CASADRAKPQHF. CDR3 nucleotide sequence: TGTGCCAGCGCCGACAGGGCGAAGCCCCAGCATTTT.

The chain employs TRBV30 and TRBJ2-7, with D tentatively TRBD1 (6 bases). The CDR3 consists of 13 residues. Deletions cut 5 bases from V and 5 bases from J, with 16 bases between. CDR1 GTSNPN and CDR2 SVGIG come from the germline V gene (reference sequence). The CDR3 protein is CAWAGQGSHEQYF. The CDR3 DNA reads as TGTGCCTGGGCAGGGCAGGGGAGCCACGAGCAGTACTTC.

This clone was observed a handful of times. V gene TRBV29-1 combines with J gene TRBJ2-2; D remains unclear. The V gene's germline CDR1 is SQVTM and CDR2 ANQGSEA. The CDR3 is made up of 14 amino acids. V gave up 4 bases and J gave up 2 bases, with 11 bases separating them. The DNA of the CDR3 is TGCAGCGTTGGGGCAGTTCCCAACACCGGGGAGCTGTTTTTT. This translates into CSVGAVPNTGELFF.

V is TRBV4-2 and J is TRBJ2-7, with D possibly called TRBD1 or TRBD2 (5 bases each). Trimming cost V 4 bases and J 5 bases, with 21 bases left between them. Germline CDR1 reads LGHNA; CDR2 reads YNFKEQ. The CDR3 consists of 16 residues. The CDR3 DNA follows: TGTGCCAGCAGCCTAGGGTCGACAGCCCTGAGGGACGAGCAGTACTTC. Translated, it gives CASSLGSTALRDEQYF.

The chain employs TRBV28 and TRBJ1-1; perhaps TRBD1 as D (6 bases). The CDR3 runs to 13 residues. Germline assignment: CDR1 MDHEN and CDR2 SYDVKM. Deletions cut 6 bases from V and 5 bases from J, with 13 bases between. The CDR3 loop reads CASSPGQLTEAFF. CDR3 nucleotides: TGTGCCAGCAGCCCTGGACAGTTGACTGAAGCTTTCTTT.

The genes are TRBV5-1 and TRBJ2-7, with a weak D call TRBD2 (6 bases). The V gene lost 4 bases and the J gene lost 7 bases, with 24 bases spanning the gap. The CDR3 has 16 amino acids. The germline CDR1 and CDR2 sequences are SGHRS and YFSETQ. This chain's CDR3 is CASSPTGTGTPGEQYF. The CDR3 region has the DNA TGCGCCAGCAGCCCAACTGGGACCGGGACTCCTGGGGAGCAGTACTTC.

This chain uses TRBV6-5 with TRBJ2-7; D could derive from TRBD1 or TRBD2 (5 bases each). The CDR3 totals 16 residues. V shed 4 bases and J shed 2 bases, with 18 bases lying between them. CDR1 is MNHEY and CDR2 is SVGAGI in the germline V gene. For the CDR3, the DNA is TGTGCCAGCAGTTTTAGGGACGGGTATACCCCCTACGAGCAGTACTTC. This gives the protein CASSFRDGYTPYEQYF.